This T cell receptor (beta chain) stems from a study of T cell changes during pregnancy in multiple sclerosis. Measured with immunoSEQ multiplex PCR; TCRdb has only the in-frame clones, and not every one. The data contain 66,000 or so clones, 90% of them seen just once; the ten biggest clones take up approximately 1%. Germline V lookup: CDR1 SGHVS, CDR2 FQNEAQ. The V segment lost 4 bases and the J segment 8 bases; nucleotides outside the gene matches: 13. The CDR3 totals 16 residues. The chain employs TRBV7-8 and TRBJ1-4; TRBD1 matches 7 bases. The sample in question was peripheral blood, obtained in the first trimester of pregnancy. The clonotype was recovered from a female donor in good health, enrolled as a control in a pregnancy study. This CDR3 is CASSSTGAAGAEKLFF. CDR3 coding DNA: TGTGCCAGCAGCTCCACAGGGGCCGCTGGAGCGGAAAAACTGTTTTTT.